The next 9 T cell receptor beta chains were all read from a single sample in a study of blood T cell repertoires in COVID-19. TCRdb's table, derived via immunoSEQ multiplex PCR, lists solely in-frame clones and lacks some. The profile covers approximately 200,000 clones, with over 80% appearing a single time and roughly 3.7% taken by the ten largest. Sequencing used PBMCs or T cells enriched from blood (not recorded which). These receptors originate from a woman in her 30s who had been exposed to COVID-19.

In DNA, the CDR3 is TGCGCCAGCAGCTTGGCCGGGACAGAAGGCTACACCTTC. Its translation is CASSLAGTEGYTF. The chain recombines TRBV5-1 with TRBJ1-2, with TRBD1 identical over 7 bases. Trimming took 0 bases from V and 8 from J; bases not matched to a gene: 4. The germline gives CDR1 SGHRS, CDR2 YFSETQ. The CDR3 covers 13 residues.

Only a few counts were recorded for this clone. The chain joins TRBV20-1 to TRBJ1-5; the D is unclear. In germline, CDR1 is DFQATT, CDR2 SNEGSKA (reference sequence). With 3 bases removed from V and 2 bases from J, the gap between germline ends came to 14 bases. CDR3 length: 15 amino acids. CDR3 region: CSASKATYGNQPQHF. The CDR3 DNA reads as TGCAGTGCTAGTAAAGCAACTTATGGCAATCAGCCCCAGCATTTT.

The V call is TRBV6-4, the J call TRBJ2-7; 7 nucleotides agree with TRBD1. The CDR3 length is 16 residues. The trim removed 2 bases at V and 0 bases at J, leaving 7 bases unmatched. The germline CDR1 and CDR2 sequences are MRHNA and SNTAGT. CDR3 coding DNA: TGTGCCAGCAGTGACGACGGGACAGTGGGCTCCTACGAGCAGTACTTC. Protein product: CASSDDGTVGSYEQYF.

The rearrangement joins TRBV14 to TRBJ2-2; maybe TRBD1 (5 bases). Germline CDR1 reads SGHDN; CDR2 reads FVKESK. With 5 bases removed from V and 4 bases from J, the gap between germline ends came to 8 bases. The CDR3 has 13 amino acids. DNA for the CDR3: TGTGCCAGCAGCTGGGGCCTCACCGGGGAGCTGTTTTTT. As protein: CASSWGLTGELFF.

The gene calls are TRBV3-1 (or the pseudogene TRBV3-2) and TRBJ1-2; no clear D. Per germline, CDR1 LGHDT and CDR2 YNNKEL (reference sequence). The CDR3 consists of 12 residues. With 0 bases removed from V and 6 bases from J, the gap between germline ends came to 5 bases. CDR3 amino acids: CASSQDRDGYTF. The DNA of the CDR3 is TGTGCCAGCAGCCAAGATCGAGATGGCTACACCTTC.

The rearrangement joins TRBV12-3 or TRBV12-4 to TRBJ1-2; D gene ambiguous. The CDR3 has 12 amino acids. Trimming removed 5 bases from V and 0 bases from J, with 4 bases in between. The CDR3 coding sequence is TGTGCCAGCAGTACGGCTAACTATGGCTACACCTTC. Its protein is CASSTANYGYTF.

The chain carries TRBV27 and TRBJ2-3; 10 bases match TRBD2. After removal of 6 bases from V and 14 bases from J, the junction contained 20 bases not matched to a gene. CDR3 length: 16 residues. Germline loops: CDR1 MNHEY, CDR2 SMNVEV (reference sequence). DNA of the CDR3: TGTGCCAGCAGCTTTATCGCGAGCGGGAGGGCCCCGGTTGCGTATTTT. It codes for CASSFIASGRAPVAYF.

For the CDR3, the DNA is TGCGCCAGCAGCCAAGATCGGGCTAGCGGGCAACAAGATACGCAGTATTTT. Its translation: CASSQDRASGQQDTQYF. The chain combines TRBV4-1 with TRBJ2-3, with 8 bases aligning to TRBD2. The CDR3 spans 17 residues. V gave up 0 bases and J gave up 5 bases; unmatched junction bases: 10. The germline gives CDR1 MGHRA, CDR2 YSYEKL.

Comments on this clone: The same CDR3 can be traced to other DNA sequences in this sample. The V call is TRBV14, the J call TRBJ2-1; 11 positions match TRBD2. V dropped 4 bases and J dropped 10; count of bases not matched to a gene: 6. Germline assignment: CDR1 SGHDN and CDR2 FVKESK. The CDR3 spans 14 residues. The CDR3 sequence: CASSLAGGPREQFF. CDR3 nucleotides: TGTGCCAGCAGCCTAGCGGGAGGGCCGAGAGAGCAGTTCTTC.